This T cell receptor (beta chain) was documented in a study of Graves' ophthalmopathy and Graves' hyperthyroidism. Between the trimmed V and J ends, which lost 1 base and 1 base, there was a span of 14 bases. The CDR3 has 17 residues. A few counts support this clonotype. The TCR beta CDR3 regions underwent amplification from RNA transcripts. First-round RT-PCR employed HTBI primers, with a second-round multiplex PCR after it. MiXCR, run by TCRdb on the multiplex PCR reads, gives a single entry per CDR3 protein. This sample carries 300,000 to 400,000 distinct CDR3 sequences, 17% of them seen once, and the ten largest clones take around an eighth.

The TCR sequence derives from an adult man with Graves' ophthalmopathy. This chain connects TRBV12-3 or TRBV12-4 to TRBJ1-5; D ambiguous. Material: peripheral blood. CDR3 loop: CASSLGAAIVSNQPQHF. The CDR3 DNA reads TGTGCCAGCAGTTTAGGGGCAGCGATTGTGAGCAATCAGCCCCAGCATTTT.